This TCR beta chain emerged from a study of T cells in tuberculosis. The V and J ends lost 10 bases and 4 bases, in that order; junction bases with no gene match: 6. CDR1 ENHRY and CDR2 SYGVKD come from the germline V gene. The CDR3 sequence is 12 residues long. Produced via immunoSEQ multiplex PCR; TCRdb's table is partial and in-frame only. The repertoire holds 30,000 to 40,000 clones, with around 97% as singletons. The sequenced sample consisted of PBMCs. This TCR derives from a donor aged 10-35 years with latent tuberculosis or without tuberculosis infection. The genes are TRBV10-3 and TRBJ2-7; TRBD1 matches 8 bases. The CDR3 protein is CATSDREYEQYF. CDR3 DNA: TGTGCCACCTCGGACAGGGAATACGAGCAGTACTTC.